This TCR beta chain came from a study of OX40 agonist ivuxolimab in advanced cancers. Study at large: Patients received intravenous ivuxolimab every 2 weeks at 0.01 to 10 mg/kg. Two cutaneous melanoma patients and one hepatocellular carcinoma patient, three in all, had partial responses.

This table comes from immunoSEQ multiplex PCR, and its TCRdb copy is limited to in-frame clones, with some not included. Of about 28,000 clones detected, less than 85% appear once; the ten largest clones hold around 32%. Comment on this clone: Its matching antigen is unknown.

CDR1 is LNHDA, CDR2 SQIVND, per germline (reference sequence). This CDR3 has 14 amino acids. V lost 3 bases to trimming and J lost 3 bases, with 11 bases between them. Study results and limitations: Low levels of normalized T-cell clonal expansion also appeared in some nonresponders. There were, on average, more expanded clones in CD8+ T cells than in CD4+.

V is TRBV19 and J is TRBJ1-1; D gene unclear. This sample comprised CD4+ or CD8+ T cells sorted from blood, obtained in a trial of the OX40 agonist ivuxolimab. The source is an adult with an advanced solid tumor such as melanoma, head and neck, liver or kidney cancer. CDR3 residues: CASSIGGGYTEAFF. The CDR3 nucleotides read TGTGCCAGTAGTATTGGAGGTGGTTACACTGAAGCTTTCTTT.